Reported below is one TCR beta chain. The antigen is undetermined. The treatment is: oral pan-JAK inhibitor, 5-10 mg twice daily. Germline V gene lookup returns CDR1 GTSNPN and CDR2 SVGIG (reference sequence). The CDR3 covers 13 residues. V lost 3 bases, J lost 6 bases, and 5 bases stayed unmatched. This specimen belongs to a study of CD8+ T cells in alopecia areata. General observations from the study: Between patients, shared TCR sequences were less clear than in mice. This was possibly due in part to HLA diversity in the patient population.

RNA extraction and reverse transcription yielded cDNA as sequencing template. Repertoires were generated with immunoSEQ multiplex PCR, while TCRdb's copy carries only in-frame clones and drops some. The table shows 150,000 to 250,000 clones, with 58% occurring only once. Sequences were derived from CD4+ T cells sorted from blood, sampled at week 24, from a patient treated with tofacitinib. The genes are TRBV30 and TRBJ1-5, with 7 bases that match TRBD1. This receptor was obtained from a human donor with alopecia areata. The CDR3 here is CAWSADRAQPQHF. CDR3 DNA sequence: TGTGCCTGGAGCGCTGACAGGGCTCAGCCCCAGCATTTT.